This T cell receptor beta chain was sequenced during a study of blood T cell repertoires in COVID-19. On the study more broadly: Specimens from acute and convalescent COVID-19 originated in the United States, Italy and Spain.

In the source study's methods: How many nucleated cells were present was estimated from reference gene primer amplification. Measured with immunoSEQ multiplex PCR; TCRdb has only the in-frame clones, and not every one. V and J calls and clone size are copied from that table; D and trimming were computed from the DNA. The repertoire holds around 250,000 clones, with 70% to 90% as singletons. This clone turned up a few times. Deletions cut 5 bases from V and 0 bases from J, with 11 bases between. The CDR3 covers 15 residues. Germline assignment: CDR1 MNHEY and CDR2 SVGAGI. Everyone who took part was roughly 18 to 95 years old, and they came from about two dozen US areas.

V and J are TRBV6-5 and TRBJ1-5, with no clear D. This receptor was obtained from a man between 18 and 29 years old who had recovered from COVID-19. Input material: PBMCs or T cells enriched from blood (not recorded which). The CDR3 region is CASSLPGYSNQPQHF. The CDR3 bases are TGTGCCAGCAGTCTGCCAGGCTATAGCAATCAGCCCCAGCATTTT.